This T cell receptor beta chain was retrieved from a study of T cells after yellow fever vaccination. As for the study in general: Any fraction with a low cell number was prepared using SMART-Seq v4 Ultra Low Input. Study-wide findings and caveats: A large majority of primary-vaccination clones showed up again after the booster (96% CD4, approximately 90% CD8).

This clonotype has ten or more counts. Its specificity is unknown. TCRdb redid the calling of the 5' RACE reads with MiXCR, one entry per CDR3 protein. The sample lists about 110,000 distinct CDR3 sequences; roughly 8.9% were seen once. Germline CDR1 LNHNV, CDR2 YYDKDF (reference sequence). The CDR3 consists of 14 residues. Trimming took 9 bases from V and 5 from J, leaving 18 bases between them. This receptor was obtained from a man aged 25 to 40 who received the YFV17D yellow fever vaccine. The chain recombines TRBV15 with TRBJ2-3; D perhaps matches TRBD2 (5 bases). The sample here was CD8+ T cells sorted from PBMCs, taken 45 days after the yellow fever booster vaccination. CDR3 in amino acids: CATGVKMGQDTQYF. In DNA form, the CDR3 reads TGTGCCACGGGAGTCAAGATGGGTCAAGATACGCAGTATTTT.